This T cell receptor (beta chain) came from a study of T cell changes during pregnancy in multiple sclerosis. The assay was immunoSEQ multiplex PCR, and TCRdb's table has in-frame clones only and misses some. The sample carries about 89,000 clones, about 94% recorded once. Germline V gene data show CDR1 as MDHEN and CDR2 as SYDVKM. Trimming took 5 bases from V and 9 from J; bases not matched to a gene: 10. The CDR3 runs 15 residues. The V call is TRBV28, the J call TRBJ1-5; 10 bases fit TRBD1. Sequenced material: peripheral blood, taken in the third trimester of pregnancy. The TCR sequence derives from a female donor with multiple sclerosis, enrolled in a pregnancy study. The CDR3: CASSPTTGGLGPQHF. CDR3 in DNA: TGTGCCAGCAGTCCTACGACAGGGGGCTTGGGGCCCCAGCATTTT.